This TCR beta chain was sequenced during a study of Ad26.COV2.S vaccination and SARS-CoV-2 variants. General study results and limits: Marked by substantial breadth, spike-specific CD8+ and CD4+ T cell responses were reportedly seen after vaccination. Vaccinated and placebo-treated recipients had similar non-spike TCR breadth. Among vaccine recipients, spike-specific TCR breadth exceeded that of placebo recipients.

Assay: immunoSEQ multiplex PCR; the TCRdb copy retains only in-frame clones and omits some. Here the sample spans fewer than 150,000 clones, 86% being singletons. Germline V CDR1 and CDR2: MDHEN, SYDVKM. This CDR3 is 12 amino acids long. Trimming shortened V by 3 bases and J by 4 bases, and 6 bases separated the two germline ends. Points on this clone: Its target is not known. Other DNA sequences in the same sample also yield this CDR3.

This sample comprised peripheral blood, obtained after recovery from COVID-19. J is TRBJ1-2 and V is TRBV28; D is unresolved. The TCR was taken from a human donor who had recovered from COVID-19. This chain's CDR3 is CASSFNSYGYTF. The CDR3 DNA is TGTGCCAGCAGTTTTAACAGCTATGGCTACACCTTC.